This TCR beta chain was observed in a study of technical replicates of blood from several donors. TCRdb's table, derived via immunoSEQ multiplex PCR, lists solely in-frame clones and lacks some. Of some 87,000 clones listed, roughly 97% are singletons. The CDR3 contains 12 residues. V was clipped by 6 bases and J by 7 bases, with 10 bases between them. CDR1 and CDR2 from the germline V gene are LGHNT and FRNRAP. Sequencing used T cells isolated from PBMCs. This chain links TRBV12-5 with TRBJ2-1; D may be TRBD2 (6 bases). The TCR was taken from a human donor in good health. The CDR3 nucleotides read TGTGCTAGTGGGACTAGGTTTAATGAGCAGTTCTTC. Residues: CASGTRFNEQFF.